Below, one T cell receptor (beta chain) is given with its context. Its antigen is undetermined. The sample belongs to a study of vaccination and CD4 T cells after COVID-19. Study details: Six males and four females, two of them Hispanic, were enrolled as convalescents. SARS-CoV-2, HCoV-NL63, HCoV-OC43 and HCoV-229E supplied the overlapping spike peptides used to stimulate cells. Control cultures used a CEFX viral epitope pool, an HIV-1 Nef peptide pool, or no peptide.

The germline V gene has CDR1 MNHNS and CDR2 SASEGT. CDR3 length: 12 amino acids. Trimming cost V 6 bases and J 3 bases, with 9 bases left between them. Treatment meaning: approximately 11-day PBMC culture with coronavirus spike peptide pools or control peptides (ViraFEST assay). Before the COVID-19 pandemic (2011-2018), CD4+ T cells were obtained from the unexposed donor. Cultured CD4+ T cells had their DNA profiled by the Oncomine TCR Beta short-read assay. From cultured CD4+ T cells, genomic DNA was extracted. MiXCR, run by TCRdb on the PCR reads, gives a single entry per CDR3 protein. The profile shows 4,500 to 5,500 distinct CDR3 sequences, around two fifths of them singletons.

Sequenced input: CD4+ T cells from blood, cultured in vitro. This chain joins TRBV6-1 and TRBJ2-7; D may be TRBD2 (5 bases). The sequence was obtained from a human donor in good health. CDR3 residues: CASSLDYYEQYF. CDR3 nucleotide sequence: TGTGCCAGCAGCCTCGACTACTACGAGCAGTACTTC.